This T cell receptor beta chain derives from a study of CD8 T cells in cerebrospinal fluid in Alzheimer's disease. Findings and caveats of the study: Finding EBV-specific TCRs in cerebrospinal fluid does not show EBV causes Alzheimer's disease. EBV-specific clones showed no enrichment in Alzheimer's patients and were not the top expanded clones.

Looked up from germline, CDR1 is MGHDK and CDR2 is SYGVNS. This CDR3 contains 13 residues. This clonotype is deemed medium-sized by its frequency. Its antigen is not identified. All participants were free of acute infectious disease and in good physical condition. TCRdb re-called the 10x single-cell sequencing reads and shows each CDR3 protein once, DNA omitted. This sample's table has 1,200 or so distinct CDR3 sequences. This receptor was obtained from a human donor with Parkinson's disease. The specimen sequenced was cerebrospinal fluid. The chain employs TRBV25-1 and TRBJ1-1. The chain's CDR3 is CASSPVIDTEAFF. The whole variable domain, remainder taken from reference TRBV25-1 and TRBJ1-1, is EADIYQTPRYLVIGTGKKITLECSQTMGHDKMYWYQQDPGMELHLIHYSYGVNSTEKGDLSSESTVSRIRTEHFPLTLESARPSHTSQYLCASSPVIDTEAFFGQGTRLTVV.